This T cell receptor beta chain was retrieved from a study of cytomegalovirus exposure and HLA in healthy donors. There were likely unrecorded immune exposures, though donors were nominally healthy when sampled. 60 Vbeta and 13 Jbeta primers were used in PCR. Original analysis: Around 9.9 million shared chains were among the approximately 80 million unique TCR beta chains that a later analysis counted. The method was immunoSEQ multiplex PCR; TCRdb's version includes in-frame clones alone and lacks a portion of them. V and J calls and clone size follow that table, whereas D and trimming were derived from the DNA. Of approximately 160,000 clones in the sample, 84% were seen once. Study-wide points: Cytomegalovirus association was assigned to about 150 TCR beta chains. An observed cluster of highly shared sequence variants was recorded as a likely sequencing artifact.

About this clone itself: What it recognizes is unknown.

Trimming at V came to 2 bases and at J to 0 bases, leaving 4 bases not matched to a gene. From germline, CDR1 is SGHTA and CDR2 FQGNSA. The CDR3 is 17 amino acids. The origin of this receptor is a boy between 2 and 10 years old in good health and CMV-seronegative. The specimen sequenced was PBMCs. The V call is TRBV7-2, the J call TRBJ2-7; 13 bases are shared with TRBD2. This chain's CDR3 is CASSLLRTSGSSYEQYF. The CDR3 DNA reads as TGTGCCAGCAGCTTACTAAGGACTAGCGGGAGCTCCTACGAGCAGTACTTC.